The 15 T cell receptor beta chains listed next were all sequenced from one sample in a study of cytomegalovirus exposure and HLA in healthy donors. The PCR was carried out with 60 Vbeta primers and 13 Jbeta primers. TCRdb's table, derived via immunoSEQ multiplex PCR, lists solely in-frame clones and lacks some. The data show more than 90,000 clones, less than 80% seen once. Sequencing was done on a sample of PBMCs. Receptor source: a woman aged 45-65 years in good health and CMV-seropositive.

J is TRBJ2-4 and V is TRBV7-2; TRBD2 matches 12 bases. The V gene end was trimmed by 5 bases and the J gene end by 4 bases; junction bases not matched to a gene: 12. CDR3 length: 18 residues. The V gene's germline CDR1 is SGHTA and CDR2 FQGNSA. Here the CDR3 reads CASSLGLAGGPEKNIQYF. The CDR3 nucleotides are TGTGCCAGCAGCCTCGGGCTAGCGGGGGGGCCTGAGAAAAACATTCAGTACTTC.

Concerning this clone: Other DNA sequences in the same sample also yield this CDR3. V is TRBV5-4 and J is TRBJ2-3; maybe TRBD1 (5 bases). There are 13 residues in the CDR3. V lost 4 bases to trimming and J lost 4 bases, with 10 bases between them. Per germline, CDR1 SGHNT and CDR2 YYREEE (reference sequence). The CDR3 loop reads CASSSQGADTQYF. The CDR3 DNA follows: TGTGCCAGCAGCAGCCAAGGGGCAGATACGCAGTATTTT.

Many counts were recorded for this clone. The chain combines TRBV6-5 with TRBJ1-1; D may be TRBD1 (5 bases). CDR3 length equals 14 residues. CDR1 MNHEY and CDR2 SVGAGI come from the germline V gene. Trimming stripped 5 bases from V and 6 bases from J, with 16 bases between. The DNA for the CDR3 is TGTGCCAGCAGTCTCCGTTGGGGCGCGTCTGAAGCTTTCTTT. Protein: CASSLRWGASEAFF.

The chain employs TRBV27 and TRBJ1-1, with TRBD1 matching over 9 bases. V dropped 1 base and J dropped 6; count of bases not matched to a gene: 9. The germline V gene has CDR1 MNHEY and CDR2 SMNVEV (reference sequence). The CDR3 is made up of 16 amino acids. The CDR3 protein is CASSLFGQGIGAEAFF. DNA of the CDR3: TGTGCCAGCAGTTTATTCGGACAGGGGATTGGCGCTGAAGCTTTCTTT.

This clone was observed once. CDR3 amino acids: CASSFGLNTEAFF. For the CDR3, the DNA is TGTGCCAGCAGCTTTGGCTTGAACACTGAAGCTTTCTTT. This chain joins TRBV7-8 and TRBJ1-1; D uncertain. The germline gives CDR1 SGHVS, CDR2 FQNEAQ. The V gene lost 3 bases and the J gene lost 0 bases, with 5 bases spanning the gap. This CDR3 is 13 amino acids long.

This clone was seen only a few times. The V and J genes are TRBV7-8 and TRBJ1-1; D is unresolved. The CDR3 length is 14 residues. With 3 bases removed from V and 1 base from J, the gap between germline ends came to 9 bases. Germline CDR1 and CDR2: SGHVS and FQNEAQ. The CDR3 bases are TGTGCCAGCAGCTTGATGTCAGGGAACACTGAAGCTTTCTTT. Encoded protein: CASSLMSGNTEAFF.

This clone occurred a few times. The chain joins TRBV4-1 to TRBJ1-2; TRBD1 aligns across 7 bases. Germline CDR1 reads MGHRA; CDR2 reads YSYEKL. This CDR3 has 15 amino acids. The J segment lost 4 bases and the V segment lost 1 base, leaving 6 bases of the junction unmatched. This CDR3 is CASSQVTGDFYGYTF. CDR3 DNA: TGCGCCAGCAGCCAAGTAACAGGGGATTTCTATGGCTACACCTTC.

This clone has just a few counts. Written as DNA, the CDR3 is TGTGCCAGCACCCTAGGACAGGGGACCGACTACGAGCAGTACTTC. It specifies CASTLGQGTDYEQYF. This chain uses TRBV11-2 with TRBJ2-7; 9 nucleotides match TRBD1. The germline V gene encodes CDR1 SGHAT and CDR2 FQNNGV. The CDR3 totals 15 residues. V shed 7 bases, J shed 3 bases, and the junction held 10 bases outside the gene matches.

V gene TRBV7-2 combines with J gene TRBJ2-3; D perhaps matches TRBD2 (5 bases). Germline CDR1 reads SGHTA; CDR2 reads FQGNSA. V lost 2 bases and J 0 bases, leaving 12 bases between the germline ends. The CDR3 totals 16 residues. CDR3: CASSLLGGGSTDTQYF. The CDR3 DNA follows: TGTGCCAGCAGCTTACTCGGAGGCGGAAGCACAGATACGCAGTATTTT. Based on the CDR3 plus reference TRBV7-2 and TRBJ2-3, the full variable domain is GAGVSQSPSNKVTEKGKDVELRCDPISGHTALYWYRQSLGQGLEFLIYFQGNSAPDKSGLPSDRFSAERTGGSVSTLTIQRTQQEDSAVYLCASSLLGGGSTDTQYFGPGTRLTVL.

This clone has a handful of counts. The chain carries TRBV9 and TRBJ2-3; 8 bases fit TRBD2. The CDR3 covers 15 residues. J lost 3 bases, V lost 0 bases, and 3 bases had no gene match. Germline-derived CDR1 and CDR2 are SGDLS and YYNGEE. The CDR3 sequence is CASSVGGGLTDTQYF. For the CDR3, the DNA is TGTGCCAGCAGCGTAGGCGGGGGGCTGACAGATACGCAGTATTTT.

The chain links TRBV6-1 to TRBJ2-5, with D perhaps matching TRBD1 (5 bases). The CDR3 totals 15 residues. Looked up from germline, CDR1 is MNHNS and CDR2 is SASEGT. Trimming took off 1 base at V and 1 base at J, with 10 bases between the two ends. CDR3 DNA: TGTGCCAGCAGTGAAGAGGGGTCCTCCCAAGAGACCCAGTACTTC. This encodes CASSEEGSSQETQYF.

The rearrangement uses TRBV19 and TRBJ2-7; 10 nucleotides line up with TRBD2. This CDR3 comprises 15 residues. Losses at the gene ends were 1 base for V and 3 bases for J; bases not matched to a gene: 3. From germline, CDR1 is LNHDA and CDR2 SQIVND (reference sequence). CDR3 DNA: TGTGCCAGTAGTATAGGTACTAGCGGGAACTACGAGCAGTACTTC. It yields the protein CASSIGTSGNYEQYF.

This rearrangement joins TRBV4-1 to TRBJ2-1; D call uncertain. CDR1 MGHRA and CDR2 YSYEKL come from the germline V gene. The CDR3 has 12 residues. Trimming took off 1 base at V and 6 bases at J, with 4 bases between the two ends. In DNA, the CDR3 is TGCGCCAGCAGCCAAGTCATCAATGAGCAGTTCTTC. This translates into CASSQVINEQFF.

The chain uses TRBV27 and TRBJ1-1, with D perhaps TRBD1 (6 bases). From germline, CDR1 is MNHEY and CDR2 SMNVEV (reference sequence). V was shortened by 1 base and J by 3 bases, with 12 bases between the two germline ends. The CDR3 extends over 15 amino acids. In DNA, the CDR3 is TGTGCCAGCAGTTTATTGGGACATGATTACACTGAAGCTTTCTTT. This gives the protein CASSLLGHDYTEAFF.

The chain recombines TRBV18 with TRBJ1-6; TRBD1 is a possible D gene (6 bases). The V and J ends lost 3 bases and 7 bases respectively, with 16 bases between them. Per germline, CDR1 KGHSH and CDR2 LQKENI. The CDR3 consists of 16 residues. In nucleotides, the CDR3 is TGTGCCAGCTCACCTCGGACAGATAGTACGAATTCACCCCTCCACTTT. It translates to CASSPRTDSTNSPLHF.